This TCR beta chain was recorded in a study of T cells in Graves' hyperthyroidism and ophthalmopathy. Turning to the study itself: Specimen type is peripheral blood, collected at initial diagnosis prior to any treatment. Findings and limits, study-wide: Classification by a 13 V-J model distinguished ophthalmopathy from stable hyperthyroidism.

TCR beta CDR3 region amplification was performed from RNA transcripts. When the TCR CDR3 underwent first-round RT-PCR, the HTBI primer set was used. One entry per CDR3 protein results from TCRdb running MiXCR on the multiplex PCR reads. The table includes about 500,000 distinct CDR3 sequences, more than 15% detected once. To note about this clonotype: Its cognate antigen is unknown.

Each ophthalmopathy patient scored at least 3 on the Clinical Activity Score and at least 4 on NOSPECS grade, with duration under 3 months. The CDR3 totals 17 residues. The ends lost 5 bases at V and 2 bases at J; junction bases unmatched: 5. Germline CDR1 and CDR2: SEHNR and FQNEAQ (reference sequence). V and J are TRBV7-9 and TRBJ2-3; 15 positions match TRBD2. Sample: blood. This clonotype originated in a woman aged 25 to 39 with Graves' ophthalmopathy. In DNA, the CDR3 is TGTGCCAGCAGCGGGCGGACTAGCGGGGGGGACACAGATACGCAGTATTTT. This encodes CASSGRTSGGDTDTQYF.